The 7 T cell receptor beta chains below come from one sample, sequenced in a study of cytomegalovirus exposure and HLA in healthy donors. PCR used 60 Vbeta primers and 13 Jbeta primers. The table came from immunoSEQ multiplex PCR; TCRdb's copy has only in-frame clones and leaves some out. The sample lists a few hundred thousand clones, 81% occurring once. The sequenced sample consisted of PBMCs. Receptors were obtained from a woman aged 55-69 years in good health and CMV-seropositive.

This chain connects TRBV4-1 to TRBJ1-6; weak D call: TRBD1 (5 bases). V shed 4 bases and J shed 7 bases, with 8 bases lying between them. CDR3 length: 13 amino acids. CDR1 MGHRA and CDR2 YSYEKL come from the germline V gene. For the CDR3, the DNA is TGCGCCAGCAGCCGACAGAAAAATTCACCCCTCCACTTT. Translation gives CASSRQKNSPLHF.

In its sample, this clone was seen once. The CDR3: CSGGQETQYF. The CDR3 coding sequence is TGCAGCGGCGGCCAAGAGACCCAGTACTTC. J is TRBJ2-5 and V is TRBV20-1; D not resolved. CDR1 is DFQATT and CDR2 is SNEGSKA in the germline V gene (reference sequence). This CDR3 has 10 amino acids.

The chain employs TRBV2 and TRBJ2-1, with a possible D match to TRBD1 (6 bases). The germline gives CDR1 SNHLY, CDR2 FYNNEI. This CDR3 region has 15 residues. Deletions cut 5 bases from V and 3 bases from J, with 14 bases between. The CDR3 bases are TGTGCCAGCAGTACGACCAGGGGCCGCTACAATGAGCAGTTCTTC. This encodes CASSTTRGRYNEQFF.

The chain carries TRBV5-8 and TRBJ2-1; 12 bases align to TRBD2. Losses at the gene ends were 2 bases for V and 0 bases for J; bases not matched to a gene: 6. This CDR3 spans 18 amino acids. The germline V gene has CDR1 SGHTS and CDR2 YDEGEE. CDR3 DNA: TGTGCCAGCAGCTTATTGTCTAGCGGGAGGGTCTCCTACAATGAGCAGTTCTTC. This sequence encodes CASSLLSSGRVSYNEQFF.

The V gene is TRBV7-8, the J gene TRBJ1-1; 8 bases line up with TRBD1. Trimming took 3 bases from V and 6 from J; bases not matched to a gene: 3. The length of the CDR3 is 13 residues. In germline, CDR1 is SGHVS, CDR2 FQNEAQ. The CDR3: CASSLRTGPEAFF. CDR3 coding DNA: TGTGCCAGCAGCTTGAGGACAGGGCCTGAAGCTTTCTTT. Full variable domain (outside the CDR3, taken from reference TRBV7-8 and TRBJ1-1): GAGVSQSPRYKVAKRGQDVALRCDPISGHVSLFWYQQALGQGPEFLTYFQNEAQLDKSGLPSDRFFAERPEGSVSTLKIQRTQQEDSAVYLCASSLRTGPEAFFGQGTRLTVV.

In DNA, the CDR3 is TGTGCCAGTAGCCATGGCCGCGTCGGGGTAAGAAGTCAGCCCCAGCATTTT. This sequence encodes CASSHGRVGVRSQPQHF. This chain joins TRBV19 and TRBJ1-5; D gene uncertain. The CDR3 totals 17 residues. Germline V gives CDR1 LNHDA, CDR2 SQIVND (reference sequence). Trimming cost V 6 bases and J 6 bases, with 24 bases left between them. The full variable domain, in which reference TRBV19 and TRBJ1-5 provide the parts outside the CDR3, is DGGITQSPKYLFRKEGQNVTLSCEQNLNHDAMYWYRQDPGQGLRLIYYSQIVNDFQKGDIAEGYSVSREKKESFPLTVTSAQKNPTAFYLCASSHGRVGVRSQPQHFGDGTRLSIL.

The CDR3, as DNA: TGTGCCAGCAGCTCCCAACCTGCTAGTCCCTACGAGCAGTACTTC. Its translation is CASSSQPASPYEQYF. The rearrangement joins TRBV9 to TRBJ2-7; D call uncertain. V dropped 4 bases and J dropped 2 bases, with 16 bases sitting between them. There are 15 residues in the CDR3. Per germline, CDR1 SGDLS and CDR2 YYNGEE.